The 30 T cell receptor beta chains below come from one sample, sequenced in a study of blood T cell repertoires in COVID-19. This table comes from immunoSEQ multiplex PCR, and its TCRdb copy is limited to in-frame clones, with some not included. The data hold around 300,000 clones, with about four fifths observed a single time. Sequenced: peripheral blood. All receptors come from a man aged 25 to 45 with active or convalescent COVID-19.

This chain joins TRBV4-2 and TRBJ2-3, with a possible D match to TRBD2 (6 bases). The germline V gene encodes CDR1 LGHNA and CDR2 YNFKEQ. V was pared by 1 base and J by 4 bases, with 15 bases between. The length of the CDR3 is 16 residues. CDR3 protein: CASSQVGGVSADTQYF. In DNA, the CDR3 is TGTGCCAGCAGCCAAGTCGGCGGGGTCAGTGCAGATACGCAGTATTTT.

The rearrangement joins TRBV11-3 to TRBJ1-6, with 8 nucleotides matching TRBD1. The CDR3 extends over 17 amino acids. V lost 5 bases, J lost 0 bases, and 6 bases stayed unmatched. Germline V lookup: CDR1 SGHNT, CDR2 YENEEA. As DNA, the CDR3 is TGTGCCAGCAGCCCTGGACAGGGCAGCTCCTATAATTCACCCCTCCACTTT. It specifies CASSPGQGSSYNSPLHF.

V usage is TRBV6-6 and J usage is TRBJ2-7; 10 nucleotides align to TRBD2. The junction had 3 bases not matched to a gene; V was cut back by 2 bases and J by 2 bases. Per germline, CDR1 MNHNY and CDR2 SVGAGI (reference sequence). The CDR3 is made up of 15 amino acids. Written as DNA, the CDR3 is TGTGCCAGCAGTTACATAGCGGGAGGAACCTACGAGCAGTACTTC. Amino acid sequence: CASSYIAGGTYEQYF.

There are a few counts of this clone. The rearrangement uses TRBV2 and TRBJ1-2, with TRBD1 identical over 7 bases. The germline V gene encodes CDR1 SNHLY and CDR2 FYNNEI. Trimming at V came to 7 bases and at J to 8 bases, leaving 7 bases not matched to a gene. The CDR3 is 12 residues long. The CDR3 region is CASNRQGGGYTF. DNA for the CDR3: TGTGCCAGCAATCGACAGGGAGGCGGCTACACCTTC.

The V and J genes are TRBV7-2 and TRBJ1-1; a possible D gene is TRBD1 (5 bases). The germline gives CDR1 SGHTA, CDR2 FQGNSA. The CDR3 loop spans 17 amino acids. The V end was cut by 2 bases, the J end by 0 bases, with 16 bases between. The chain's CDR3 is CASSLPLRGRMNTEAFF. Here the CDR3 DNA reads TGTGCCAGCAGCTTACCGCTGCGGGGCAGAATGAACACTGAAGCTTTCTTT.

The chain joins TRBV9 to TRBJ1-1; 9 bases line up with TRBD1. This CDR3 spans 14 amino acids. The germline gives CDR1 SGDLS, CDR2 YYNGEE. J lost 11 bases, V lost 3 bases, and 11 bases had no gene match. This CDR3 reads CASSADRGGWRAFF. Written as DNA, the CDR3 is TGTGCCAGCAGCGCGGACAGGGGCGGGTGGAGGGCTTTCTTT.

There are a few counts of this clone. The chain has TRBV5-4 and TRBJ2-3; 9 bases are a match to TRBD2. The trim removed 4 bases at V and 5 bases at J, leaving 11 bases unmatched. CDR1 is SGHNT, CDR2 YYREEE, per germline (reference sequence). This CDR3 is built from 16 residues. DNA for the CDR3: TGTGCCAGCAGCCTTCGGGGCGGGGGGGCTATAGATACGCAGTATTTT. Translating gives CASSLRGGGAIDTQYF.

The chain combines TRBV19 with TRBJ1-1, with D hard to call. This CDR3 region has 13 residues. Germline CDR1 is LNHDA and CDR2 is SQIVND (reference sequence). V was shortened by 11 bases and J by 1 base, with 14 bases between the two germline ends. This CDR3 reads CAASPPGNTEAFF. The DNA for the CDR3 is TGTGCCGCCAGCCCGCCGGGGAACACTGAAGCTTTCTTT.

Only a few counts were recorded for this clone. The chain employs TRBV10-3 and TRBJ1-6, with TRBD1 matching over 7 bases. The germline V gene has CDR1 ENHRY and CDR2 SYGVKD. Trimming at V came to 6 bases and at J to 7 bases, leaving 0 bases not matched to a gene. CDR3 length: 12 residues. CDR3 loop: CAIRQGNSPLHF. CDR3 nucleotides: TGTGCCATCAGACAGGGGAATTCACCCCTCCACTTT.

V usage is TRBV25-1 and J usage is TRBJ2-7; possible D gene TRBD1, 6 bases. Trimming pared 2 bases from V and 0 bases from J, leaving 17 bases between. This CDR3 has 17 amino acids. CDR1 and CDR2 (germline): MGHDK, SYGVNS. Here the CDR3 DNA reads TGTGCCAGCAGTGAACGCCCCGACAGGAGAAACTCCTACGAGCAGTACTTC. It yields the protein CASSERPDRRNSYEQYF.

This sequence joins TRBV10-1 and TRBJ1-5; the match to TRBD1 covers 7 bases. Germline V gene sequence: CDR1 WNHNN, CDR2 SYGVQD (reference sequence). The CDR3 consists of 15 residues. V lost 6 bases, J lost 5 bases, and 10 bases stayed unmatched. CDR3 sequence (DNA): TGCGCCAGCAGCCCCACCCAGGGGGGTCATCAGCCCCAGCATTTT. Translation: CASSPTQGGHQPQHF.

The rearrangement joins TRBV5-5 to TRBJ1-2, with 10 positions matching TRBD1. Trimming cost V 3 bases and J 4 bases; bases outside gene matches: 9. Germline V CDR1 and CDR2: SGHKS, YYEKEE (reference sequence). The CDR3 contains 16 residues. The CDR3 here is CASSSSGTGDSYGYTF. The CDR3, as DNA: TGTGCCAGCAGCTCGTCCGGGACAGGGGATTCCTATGGCTACACCTTC.

The J gene is TRBJ1-4, the V gene TRBV5-6; TRBD1 might be the D (5 bases). CDR1 is SGHDT and CDR2 is YYEEEE in the germline V gene. V was shortened by 1 base and J by 5 bases, with 9 bases between the two germline ends. There are 14 residues in the CDR3. CDR3 DNA sequence: TGTGCCAGCAGCTTGCGACAGCGAAATGAAAAACTGTTTTTT. It translates to CASSLRQRNEKLFF.

The chain joins TRBV19 to TRBJ1-2; no firm D call. This CDR3 region has 14 residues. Germline CDR1 LNHDA, CDR2 SQIVND (reference sequence). Trimming stripped 7 bases from V and 7 bases from J, with 19 bases between. Written as DNA, the CDR3 is TGTGCCAGTACCGTCCCCCCGGGGAATGGTGGCTACACCTTC. This translates into CASTVPPGNGGYTF.

The rearrangement joins TRBV7-5 to TRBJ2-1; TRBD1, as called in the table, went unchecked against the DNA. TRBV7-5 is deemed a pseudogene. The CDR3 extends over 12 amino acids. DNA for the CDR3: TGTGTCAGAAGCCCACAGGGGGTTGAGCAGTTCTTC. Amino acid sequence: CVRSPQGVEQFF.

The V gene is TRBV4-3, the J gene TRBJ2-7, with 7 positions matching TRBD1. V dropped 0 bases and J dropped 6; count of bases not matched to a gene: 5. CDR1 and CDR2 (germline): LGHNA, YSLEER. The CDR3 has 14 residues. The CDR3 protein is CASSQDTGVSEQYF. The CDR3 nucleotides are TGCGCCAGCAGCCAAGATACAGGGGTAAGCGAGCAGTACTTC.

The rearrangement uses TRBV2 and TRBJ1-5; D call uncertain. V lost 2 bases, J lost 5 bases, and 10 bases lay in between. The CDR3 is 14 residues long. Germline lookup yields CDR1 SNHLY and CDR2 FYNNEI. The CDR3 reads CASSESRGDQPQHF. CDR3 nucleotide sequence: TGTGCCAGCAGTGAATCGCGGGGTGATCAGCCCCAGCATTTT.

V gene TRBV4-1 combines with J gene TRBJ2-5, with D perhaps TRBD2 (6 bases). Germline V CDR1 and CDR2: MGHRA, YSYEKL. Trimming removed 1 base from V and 5 bases from J, with 17 bases in between. CDR3 length: 16 amino acids. Written as DNA, the CDR3 is TGCGCCAGCAGCCAAGGGCTAGCGATCGGGTGGGAGACCCAGTACTTC. Translation: CASSQGLAIGWETQYF.

V and J are TRBV7-8 and TRBJ2-2; D may be TRBD2 (7 bases). V was shortened by 2 bases and J by 2 bases, with 15 bases between the two germline ends. The CDR3 sequence is 17 residues long. The V gene's germline CDR1 is SGHVS and CDR2 FQNEAQ. The CDR3 coding sequence is TGTGCCAGCAGCTTACAGTGGGGGGGCTCTAACACCGGGGAGCTGTTTTTT. Translated: CASSLQWGGSNTGELFF.

The rearrangement uses TRBV27 and TRBJ1-3; D gene unclear. Trimming removed 7 bases from V and 2 bases from J, with 12 bases in between. The CDR3 sequence is 14 residues long. The V gene's germline CDR1 is MNHEY and CDR2 SMNVEV (reference sequence). This CDR3 is CASKVTGAGNTIYF. CDR3 nucleotide sequence: TGTGCCAGCAAGGTCACCGGGGCTGGAAACACCATATATTTT.

The chain recombines TRBV18 with TRBJ2-3; D is unresolved. Germline loops: CDR1 KGHSH, CDR2 LQKENI. V lost 6 bases to trimming and J lost 1 base, with 8 bases between them. The CDR3 sequence is 13 residues long. The DNA of the CDR3 is TGTGCCAGCTCCCTTCCAGGCACAGATACGCAGTATTTT. It translates to CASSLPGTDTQYF.

The chain uses TRBV7-3 and TRBJ2-3; tentatively, D is TRBD2 (5 bases). This CDR3 is built from 16 residues. Germline CDR1 reads SGHTA; CDR2 reads FQGTGA. V was clipped by 1 base and J by 4 bases, with 15 bases between them. CDR3 residues: CASSLRPGSGADTQYF. The DNA for the CDR3 is TGTGCCAGCAGCTTAAGGCCTGGGTCCGGGGCAGATACGCAGTATTTT.

The V and J genes are TRBV30 and TRBJ2-5; weak D call: TRBD2 (6 bases). Deletions cut 0 bases from V and 5 bases from J, with 13 bases between. Germline CDR1 reads GTSNPN; CDR2 reads SVGIG (reference sequence). CDR3 size: 14 residues. The CDR3 region has the DNA TGTGCCTGGAGTGTAGGTCTTGGGGGGGAGACCCAGTACTTC. Translating gives CAWSVGLGGETQYF.

The chain recombines TRBV10-3 with TRBJ2-7, with D unclear. The germline gives CDR1 ENHRY, CDR2 SYGVKD. The CDR3 has 14 amino acids. V shed 0 bases and J shed 7 bases, with 13 bases lying between them. The CDR3 bases are TGTGCCATCAGTGAGTCGACGGCCTCTAGAGAGCAGTACTTC. Translated: CAISESTASREQYF.

The rearrangement joins TRBV7-3 to TRBJ2-7, with D tentatively TRBD2 (7 bases). CDR1 is SGHTA, CDR2 FQGTGA, per germline. The germline V and J ends were trimmed by 2 bases and 1 base, with 12 bases remaining between them. This CDR3 region has 15 residues. As DNA, the CDR3 is TGTGCCAGCAGCTTATCGGGGGGCCCATCCTACGAGCAGTACTTC. Translated: CASSLSGGPSYEQYF.

J is TRBJ1-5 and V is TRBV29-1; 7 bases map to TRBD1. V gave up 6 bases and J gave up 3 bases; unmatched junction bases: 5. CDR3 length: 13 residues. CDR1 is SQVTM, CDR2 ANQGSEA, per germline. CDR3 sequence (DNA): TGCAGCGTGGGGGGACAGTCCAATCAGCCCCAGCATTTT. Protein product: CSVGGQSNQPQHF.

This clone was seen repeatedly, ten times or more. The chain combines TRBV6-2 or TRBV6-3 with TRBJ2-6, with 9 bases aligning to TRBD1. The length of the CDR3 is 19 residues. Per germline, CDR1 MNHEY and CDR2 SVGEGT. Losses at the gene ends were 2 bases for V and 1 base for J; bases not matched to a gene: 9. The CDR3 loop is CASSYPGTGGRSGANVLTF. The CDR3, as DNA: TGTGCCAGCAGTTACCCGGGCACAGGGGGCAGGTCTGGGGCCAACGTCCTGACTTTC.

The V and J genes are TRBV11-2 and TRBJ1-1, with D perhaps matching TRBD1 (6 bases). The CDR3 sequence is 13 residues long. CDR1 is SGHAT, CDR2 FQNNGV, per germline. Trimming shortened V by 6 bases and J by 2 bases, and 10 bases separated the two germline ends. The CDR3 loop is CASRLTGNTEAFF. The CDR3 DNA sequence: TGTGCCAGCAGGTTGACAGGTAACACTGAAGCTTTCTTT.

The rearrangement links TRBV15 to TRBJ2-7, with 8 nucleotides matching TRBD1. This CDR3 spans 18 amino acids. After removal of 0 bases from V and 6 bases from J, the junction contained 16 bases not matched to a gene. CDR1 is LNHNV and CDR2 is YYDKDF in the germline V gene (reference sequence). The CDR3 here is CATSRDFPGRGHPFEQYF. In nucleotides, the CDR3 is TGTGCCACCAGCAGAGATTTCCCCGGCAGGGGGCACCCTTTCGAGCAGTACTTC.

The chain joins TRBV28 to TRBJ1-4, with D tentatively TRBD1 (6 bases). The CDR3 length is 13 residues. Trimming removed 2 bases from V and 6 bases from J, with 7 bases in between. CDR1 is MDHEN, CDR2 SYDVKM, per germline. The CDR3 loop reads CASSLPGDEKLFF. The CDR3 region has the DNA TGTGCCAGCAGTTTACCAGGGGATGAAAAACTGTTTTTT.